These 20 T cell receptor beta chains were all obtained from the same sample, sequenced in a study of Ad26.COV2.S vaccination and SARS-CoV-2 variants. Measured with immunoSEQ multiplex PCR; TCRdb has only the in-frame clones, and not every one. The sample yields a few hundred thousand clones, about nine tenths seen once. Noted treatment: approximately 18 received Ad26.COV2.S at low or high dose, single or two shots; roughly five received placebo; per-sample allocation not given. Sampling took place 63 days after the first vaccine or placebo injection. The sequencing used peripheral blood, collected in a trial of Ad26.COV2.S vaccine versus placebo. Source of these receptors: a person aged 18 to 65 who received the Ad26.COV2.S COVID-19 vaccine or a placebo.

The chain joins TRBV6-5 to TRBJ1-2; a possible D gene is TRBD1 (5 bases). The CDR3 extends over 14 amino acids. V dropped 5 bases and J dropped 2 bases, with 12 bases sitting between them. From germline, CDR1 is MNHEY and CDR2 SVGAGI. This CDR3 reads CASSRGGSNYGYTF. The DNA for the CDR3 is TGTGCCAGCAGTCGGGGGGGATCCAACTATGGCTACACCTTC.

The J gene is TRBJ2-5, the V gene TRBV5-1; 12 bases are shared with TRBD2. The length of the CDR3 is 20 residues. The germline gives CDR1 SGHRS, CDR2 YFSETQ. The V gene end was trimmed by 0 bases and the J gene end by 3 bases; junction bases not matched to a gene: 15. CDR3 nucleotides: TGCGCCAGCAGCTTGGCCCCTAGCGGGAGGGCCTTGGATTCGGAAGAGACCCAGTACTTC. This codes for CASSLAPSGRALDSEETQYF.

The chain couples TRBV10-3 to TRBJ2-2, with D possibly matching TRBD2 (5 bases). With 3 bases removed from V and 4 bases from J, the gap between germline ends came to 9 bases. The germline V gene has CDR1 ENHRY and CDR2 SYGVKD. The CDR3 consists of 14 residues. The CDR3 bases are TGTGCCATCAGTGACAATGCGGGCACCGGGGAGCTGTTTTTT. Translating gives CAISDNAGTGELFF.

The J gene is TRBJ2-5, the V gene TRBV4-1, with 11 bases matching TRBD2. Germline values: CDR1 MGHRA, CDR2 YSYEKL. The V segment lost 1 base and the J segment 5 bases; nucleotides outside the gene matches: 6. CDR3 length: 16 residues. The CDR3 nucleotides are TGCGCCAGCAGCCAAGGGCTAGCGGGAGGATGGGAGACCCAGTACTTC. It specifies CASSQGLAGGWETQYF.

J is TRBJ2-2 and V is TRBV11-2; TRBD1 is a possible D gene (6 bases). V was pared by 2 bases and J by 7 bases, with 11 bases between. The CDR3 has 14 amino acids. CDR1 and CDR2 from the germline V gene are SGHAT and FQNNGV. The CDR3, as DNA: TGTGCCAGCAGCTTATACAGGGCGGGCGGGGAGCTGTTTTTT. Translating it yields CASSLYRAGGELFF.

CDR3 DNA: TGTGCCAGCAGTTGGGACAGGGCCTACGAGCAGTACTTC. Its protein product is CASSWDRAYEQYF. This chain connects TRBV28 to TRBJ2-7; 9 bases align to TRBD1. The germline V gene encodes CDR1 MDHEN and CDR2 SYDVKM. This CDR3 spans 13 amino acids. Trimming took 4 bases from V and 2 from J; bases not matched to a gene: 0.

This clone was detected once. This sequence joins TRBV6-2 or TRBV6-3 and TRBJ2-7, with 9 bases fitting TRBD1. This CDR3 region has 13 residues. Looked up from germline, CDR1 is MNHEY and CDR2 is SVGEGT. The junction had 4 bases not matched to a gene; V was cut back by 4 bases and J by 6 bases. The CDR3, as DNA: TGTGCCAGCAGTTGGACAGGGGTTGGCGAGCAGTACTTC. Its protein product is CASSWTGVGEQYF.

J is TRBJ2-3 and V is TRBV10-3, with TRBD2 matching over 11 bases. In germline, CDR1 is ENHRY, CDR2 SYGVKD. J gave up 6 bases and V 10 bases, and 9 bases lay outside the gene matches. The CDR3 extends over 14 amino acids. The CDR3 nucleotides are TGTGCCACCACAACTAGCGGGAGCCTGGATACGCAGTATTTT. It specifies CATTTSGSLDTQYF.

The count of this clone is one. This chain connects TRBV7-2 to TRBJ2-3; D gene unclear. The V and J ends lost 2 bases and 4 bases respectively, with 7 bases between them. The germline CDR1 and CDR2 sequences are SGHTA and FQGNSA. This CDR3 has 13 amino acids. Written as DNA, the CDR3 is TGTGCCAGCAGCTTAACTACCCCAGATACGCAGTATTTT. Translation gives CASSLTTPDTQYF.

The V and J genes are TRBV27 and TRBJ2-1; D is uncertain. This CDR3 is built from 14 residues. Trimming took 0 bases from V and 4 from J, leaving 7 bases between them. Germline CDR1 is MNHEY and CDR2 is SMNVEV (reference sequence). DNA of the CDR3: TGTGCCAGCAGTTTATCCTACAGATACAATGAGCAGTTCTTC. Amino acid sequence: CASSLSYRYNEQFF.

This rearrangement joins TRBV28 to TRBJ2-1, with TRBD1 as a possible D gene (5 bases). Germline loops: CDR1 MDHEN, CDR2 SYDVKM. Trimming removed 9 bases from V and 7 bases from J, with 7 bases in between. This CDR3 has 10 amino acids. CDR3 sequence (DNA): TGTGCCAGTGGACATAATGAGCAGTTCTTC. Its translation is CASGHNEQFF.

Notes on this clone: With a much larger clone just one base away, this may be a read error. The sample contains more than one DNA sequence encoding this CDR3. The rearrangement links TRBV27 to TRBJ1-5; tentative D call: TRBD1 (5 bases). V lost 1 base to trimming and J lost 5 bases, with 6 bases between them. CDR1 and CDR2 (germline): MNHEY, SMNVEV (reference sequence). CDR3 length equals 13 residues. Here the CDR3 DNA reads TGTGCCAGCAGTTTATTAGGGGATCAGCCCCAGCATTTT. Translation: CASSLLGDQPQHF.

This sequence joins TRBV7-2 and TRBJ2-2; TRBD1 matches 7 bases. In germline, CDR1 is SGHTA, CDR2 FQGNSA. The CDR3 loop spans 15 amino acids. V trimming: 8 bases; J trimming: 0 bases; junction bases outside the gene matches: 6. The CDR3 nucleotides are TGTGCCAGCGCTTACAGGGGACCGAACACCGGGGAGCTGTTTTTT. Translation: CASAYRGPNTGELFF.

The V and J genes are TRBV3-1 (or the pseudogene TRBV3-2) and TRBJ2-1; 8 nucleotides line up with TRBD2. The CDR3 totals 18 residues. From germline, CDR1 is LGHDT and CDR2 YNNKEL (reference sequence). V trimming: 1 base; J trimming: 2 bases; junction bases outside the gene matches: 10. The CDR3 DNA sequence: TGTGCCAGCAGCCAAGTCCCGACCGGGACTAGGCCCTACAATGAGCAGTTCTTC. It is translated as CASSQVPTGTRPYNEQFF.

The chain links TRBV4-3 to TRBJ2-3, with 10 bases lining up with TRBD2. Per germline, CDR1 LGHNA and CDR2 YSLEER. CDR3 length: 17 residues. V lost 0 bases to trimming and J lost 6 bases; unmatched junction nucleotides: 9. The CDR3: CASSQEDLAGVSDTQYF. The CDR3, as DNA: TGCGCCAGCAGCCAAGAAGACCTAGCGGGAGTTTCTGATACGCAGTATTTT.

V gene TRBV11-3 combines with J gene TRBJ2-1; TRBD2 matches 11 bases. The V segment lost 0 bases and the J segment 4 bases; nucleotides outside the gene matches: 8. This CDR3 region has 18 residues. Germline lookup yields CDR1 SGHNT and CDR2 YENEEA. CDR3: CASSLDRALAGGYNEQFF. CDR3 DNA sequence: TGTGCCAGCAGCTTAGATAGGGCTCTAGCGGGAGGTTACAATGAGCAGTTCTTC.

For the CDR3, the DNA is TGTGCCAGTATCTTACCGAACACCGGGGAGCTGTTTTTT. Amino acid sequence: CASILPNTGELFF. The chain couples TRBV19 to TRBJ2-2, with D unclear. The germline V gene encodes CDR1 LNHDA and CDR2 SQIVND (reference sequence). V was shortened by 7 bases and J by 0 bases, with 6 bases between the two germline ends. CDR3 length equals 13 residues.

This clone has only one observation. The CDR3 region is CSVLNQETQYF. Here the CDR3 DNA reads TGCAGCGTTTTAAACCAAGAGACCCAGTACTTC. The chain recombines TRBV29-1 with TRBJ2-5; D unresolved. Looked up from germline, CDR1 is SQVTM and CDR2 is ANQGSEA. The CDR3 extends over 11 amino acids. Trimming removed 5 bases from V and 0 bases from J, with 4 bases in between.

This chain links TRBV5-6 with TRBJ1-3; D is unresolved. Germline CDR1 and CDR2: SGHDT and YYEEEE. The CDR3 is 17 residues long. Trimming took off 0 bases at V and 0 bases at J, with 13 bases between the two ends. The CDR3 sequence: CASSLAGSTPSGNTIYF. CDR3 nucleotides: TGTGCCAGCAGCTTGGCCGGATCGACCCCCTCTGGAAACACCATATATTTT. The variable domain in full, with the rest retrieved from reference TRBV5-6 and TRBJ1-3, is DAGVTQSPTHLIKTRGQQVTLRCSPKSGHDTVSWYQQALGQGPQFIFQYYEEEERQRGNFPDRFSGHQFPNYSSELNVNALLLGDSALYLCASSLAGSTPSGNTIYFGEGSWLTVV.

This clone was counted a few times. The chain employs TRBV4-2 and TRBJ2-2; no clear D. Germline V gene lookup returns CDR1 LGHNA and CDR2 YNFKEQ. The V end was cut by 3 bases, the J end by 0 bases, with 14 bases between. This CDR3 is built from 17 residues. CDR3 residues: CASSHYPSGSNTGELFF. The CDR3 DNA is TGTGCCAGCAGCCACTACCCATCGGGCTCGAACACCGGGGAGCTGTTTTTT.